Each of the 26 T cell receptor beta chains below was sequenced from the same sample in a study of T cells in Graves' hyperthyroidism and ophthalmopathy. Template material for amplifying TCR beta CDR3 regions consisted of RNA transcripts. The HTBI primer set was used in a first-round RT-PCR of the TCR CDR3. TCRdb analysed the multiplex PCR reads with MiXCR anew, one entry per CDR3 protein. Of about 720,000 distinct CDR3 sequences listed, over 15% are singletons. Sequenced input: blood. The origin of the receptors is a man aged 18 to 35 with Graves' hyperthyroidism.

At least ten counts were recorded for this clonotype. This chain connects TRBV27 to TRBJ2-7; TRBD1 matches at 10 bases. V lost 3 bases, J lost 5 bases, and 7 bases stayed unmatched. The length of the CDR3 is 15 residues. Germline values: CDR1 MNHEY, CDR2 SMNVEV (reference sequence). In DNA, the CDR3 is TGTGCCAGCAGTTTCCTCGGGACAGGGGTTCACGAGCAGTACTTC. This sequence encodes CASSFLGTGVHEQYF.

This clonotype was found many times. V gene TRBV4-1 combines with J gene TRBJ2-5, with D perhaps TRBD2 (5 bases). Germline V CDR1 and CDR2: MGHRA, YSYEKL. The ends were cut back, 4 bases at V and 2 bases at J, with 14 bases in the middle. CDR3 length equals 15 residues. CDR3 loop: CASSPVGRRQETQYF. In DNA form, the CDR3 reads TGCGCCAGCAGCCCGGTAGGGAGACGACAAGAGACCCAGTACTTC.

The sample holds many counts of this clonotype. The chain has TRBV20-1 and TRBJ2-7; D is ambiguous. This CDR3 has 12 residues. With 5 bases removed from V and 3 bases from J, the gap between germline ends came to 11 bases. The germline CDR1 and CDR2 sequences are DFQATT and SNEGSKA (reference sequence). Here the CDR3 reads CSASPDDYEQYF. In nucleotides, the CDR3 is TGCAGTGCTTCTCCAGACGACTACGAGCAGTACTTC.

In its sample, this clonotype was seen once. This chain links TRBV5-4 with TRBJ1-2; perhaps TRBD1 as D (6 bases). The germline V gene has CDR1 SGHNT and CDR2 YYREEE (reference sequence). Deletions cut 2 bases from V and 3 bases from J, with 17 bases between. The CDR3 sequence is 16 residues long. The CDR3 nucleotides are TGTGCCAGCAGCTTCGGCCGACAGGAGTCAGACTATGGCTACACCTTC. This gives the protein CASSFGRQESDYGYTF. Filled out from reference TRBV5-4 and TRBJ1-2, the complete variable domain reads ETGVTQSPTHLIKTRGQQVTLRCSSQSGHNTVSWYQQALGQGPQFIFQYYREEENGRGNFPPRFSGLQFPNYSSELNVNALELDDSALYLCASSFGRQESDYGYTFGSGTRLTVV.

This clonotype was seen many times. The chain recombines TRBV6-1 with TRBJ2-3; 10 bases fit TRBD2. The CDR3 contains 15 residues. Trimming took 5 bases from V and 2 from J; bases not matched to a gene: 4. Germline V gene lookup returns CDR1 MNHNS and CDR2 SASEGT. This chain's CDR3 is CASSQSGRDTDTQYF. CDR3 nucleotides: TGTGCCAGCAGTCAAAGCGGGAGGGACACAGATACGCAGTATTTT.

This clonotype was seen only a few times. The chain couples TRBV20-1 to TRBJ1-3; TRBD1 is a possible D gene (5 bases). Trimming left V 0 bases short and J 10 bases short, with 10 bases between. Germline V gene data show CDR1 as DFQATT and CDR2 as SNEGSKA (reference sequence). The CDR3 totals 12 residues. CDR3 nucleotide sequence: TGCAGTGCTAGAGAGGGGCCAAGGACCATATATTTT. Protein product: CSAREGPRTIYF.

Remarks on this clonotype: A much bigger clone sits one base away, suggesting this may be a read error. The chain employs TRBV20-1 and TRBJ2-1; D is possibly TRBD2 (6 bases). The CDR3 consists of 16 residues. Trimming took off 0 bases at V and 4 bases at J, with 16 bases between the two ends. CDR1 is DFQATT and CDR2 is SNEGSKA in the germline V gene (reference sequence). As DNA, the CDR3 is TGCAGTGCTAGAGAGCGGGGCAGCGGGCCTTACAATGAGCAGTTCTTC. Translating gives CSARERGSGPYNEQFF.

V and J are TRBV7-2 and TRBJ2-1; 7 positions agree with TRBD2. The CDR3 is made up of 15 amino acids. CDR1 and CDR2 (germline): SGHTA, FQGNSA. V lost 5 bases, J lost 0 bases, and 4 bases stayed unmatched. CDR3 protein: CASSGWTSSYNEQFF. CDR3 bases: TGTGCCAGCAGCGGCTGGACTAGCTCCTACAATGAGCAGTTCTTC.

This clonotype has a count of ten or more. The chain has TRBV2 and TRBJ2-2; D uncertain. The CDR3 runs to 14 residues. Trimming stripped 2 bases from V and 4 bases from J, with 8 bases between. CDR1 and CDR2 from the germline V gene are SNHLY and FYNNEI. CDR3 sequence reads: CASSESGPTGELFF. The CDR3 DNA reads TGTGCCAGCAGTGAATCGGGTCCCACCGGGGAGCTGTTTTTT.

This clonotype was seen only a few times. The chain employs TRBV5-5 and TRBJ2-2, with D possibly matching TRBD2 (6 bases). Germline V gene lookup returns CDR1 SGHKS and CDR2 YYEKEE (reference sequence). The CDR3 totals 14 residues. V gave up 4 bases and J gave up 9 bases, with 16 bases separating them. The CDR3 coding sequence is TGTGCCAGCAGCCCGGGGGAATCCCCCCGGGAGCTGTTTTTT. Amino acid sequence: CASSPGESPRELFF.

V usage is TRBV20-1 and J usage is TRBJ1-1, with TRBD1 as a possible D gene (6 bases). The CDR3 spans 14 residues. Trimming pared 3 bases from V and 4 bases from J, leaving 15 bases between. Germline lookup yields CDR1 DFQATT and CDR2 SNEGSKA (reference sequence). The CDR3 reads CSARELGHPTEAFF. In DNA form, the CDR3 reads TGCAGTGCTAGGGAGCTGGGACACCCCACTGAAGCTTTCTTT.

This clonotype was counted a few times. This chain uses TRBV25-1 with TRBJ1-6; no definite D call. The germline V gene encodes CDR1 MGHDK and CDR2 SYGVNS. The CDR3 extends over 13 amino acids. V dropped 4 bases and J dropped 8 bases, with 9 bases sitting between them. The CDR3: CASSVQVYSPLHF. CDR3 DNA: TGTGCCAGCAGTGTTCAGGTCTATTCACCCCTCCACTTT.

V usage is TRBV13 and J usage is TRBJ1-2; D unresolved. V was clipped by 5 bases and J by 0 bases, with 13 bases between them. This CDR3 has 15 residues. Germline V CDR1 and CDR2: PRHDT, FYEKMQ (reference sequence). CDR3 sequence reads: CASSPRTGTNYGYTF. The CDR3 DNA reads TGTGCCAGCAGCCCCCGGACGGGAACTAACTATGGCTACACCTTC.

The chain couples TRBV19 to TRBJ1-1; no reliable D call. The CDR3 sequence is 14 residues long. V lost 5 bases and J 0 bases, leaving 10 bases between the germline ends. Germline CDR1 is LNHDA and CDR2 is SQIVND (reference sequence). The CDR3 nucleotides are TGTGCCAGTAGTGGATGGACGGTGAACACTGAAGCTTTCTTT. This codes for CASSGWTVNTEAFF.

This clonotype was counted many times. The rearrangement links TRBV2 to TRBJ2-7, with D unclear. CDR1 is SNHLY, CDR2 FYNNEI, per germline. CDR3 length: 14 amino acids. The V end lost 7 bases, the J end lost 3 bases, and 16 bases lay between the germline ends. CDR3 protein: CASKQQRQLYEQYF. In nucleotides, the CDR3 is TGTGCCAGCAAACAGCAGAGACAACTCTACGAGCAGTACTTC.

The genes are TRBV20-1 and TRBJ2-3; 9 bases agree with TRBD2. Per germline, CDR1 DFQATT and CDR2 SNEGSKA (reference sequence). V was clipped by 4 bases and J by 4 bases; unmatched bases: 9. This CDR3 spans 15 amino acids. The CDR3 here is CSANRAGGLADTQYF. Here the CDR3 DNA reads TGCAGTGCTAATCGAGCGGGAGGTTTAGCAGATACGCAGTATTTT.

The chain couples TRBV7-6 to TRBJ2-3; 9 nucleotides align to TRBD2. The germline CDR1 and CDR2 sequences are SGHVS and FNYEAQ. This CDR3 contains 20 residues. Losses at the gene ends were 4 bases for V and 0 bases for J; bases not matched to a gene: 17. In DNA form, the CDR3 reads TGTGCCAGCAGCTCCATAGCGGGAGAGATCCTTAAGACTAGCACAGATACGCAGTATTTT. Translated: CASSSIAGEILKTSTDTQYF.

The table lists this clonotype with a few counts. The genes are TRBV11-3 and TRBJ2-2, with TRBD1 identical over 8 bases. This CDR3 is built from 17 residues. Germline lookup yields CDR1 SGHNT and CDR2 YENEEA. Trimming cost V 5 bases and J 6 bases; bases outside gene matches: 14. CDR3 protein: CASSPIPGGASAGELFF. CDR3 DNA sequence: TGTGCCAGCAGCCCTATACCAGGGGGCGCATCGGCCGGGGAGCTGTTTTTT.

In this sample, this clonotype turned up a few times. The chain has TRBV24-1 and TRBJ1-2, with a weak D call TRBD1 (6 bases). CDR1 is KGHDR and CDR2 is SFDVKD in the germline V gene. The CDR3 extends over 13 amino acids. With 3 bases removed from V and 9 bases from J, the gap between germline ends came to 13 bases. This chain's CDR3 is CATSDPQGGSYTF. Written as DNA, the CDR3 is TGTGCCACCAGTGATCCACAGGGCGGTAGCTACACCTTC.

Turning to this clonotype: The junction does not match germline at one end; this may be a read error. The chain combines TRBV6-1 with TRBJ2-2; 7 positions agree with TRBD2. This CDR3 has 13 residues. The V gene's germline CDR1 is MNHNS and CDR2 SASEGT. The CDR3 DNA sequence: TGTGCCAGCACCTCGGGGGGTTCCGGGGAGCTGCTTTTT. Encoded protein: CASTSGGSGELLF.

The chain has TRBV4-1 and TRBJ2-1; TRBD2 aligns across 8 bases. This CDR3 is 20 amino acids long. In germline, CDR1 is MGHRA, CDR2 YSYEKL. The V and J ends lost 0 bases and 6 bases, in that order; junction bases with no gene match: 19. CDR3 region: CASSQDRLFLPGLEGNEQFF. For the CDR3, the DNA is TGCGCCAGCAGCCAAGATCGCCTGTTCTTACCGGGACTAGAGGGCAATGAGCAGTTCTTC.

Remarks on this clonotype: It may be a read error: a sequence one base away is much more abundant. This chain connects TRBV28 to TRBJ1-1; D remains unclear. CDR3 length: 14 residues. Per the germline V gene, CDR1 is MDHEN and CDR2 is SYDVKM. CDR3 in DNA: TGTGCCAGCAGTTCCCTGTCCCTGAACACTGAAGTTTTCTTT. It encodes CASSSLSLNTEVFF.

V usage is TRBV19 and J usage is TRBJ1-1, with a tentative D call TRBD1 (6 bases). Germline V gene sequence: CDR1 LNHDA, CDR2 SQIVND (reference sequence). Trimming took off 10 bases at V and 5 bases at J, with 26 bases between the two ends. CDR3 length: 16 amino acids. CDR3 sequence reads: CATHFGGLGSGTEAFF. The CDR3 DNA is TGTGCCACCCACTTCGGGGGCTTAGGGTCGGGGACTGAAGCTTTCTTT. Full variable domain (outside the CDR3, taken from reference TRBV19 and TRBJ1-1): DGGITQSPKYLFRKEGQNVTLSCEQNLNHDAMYWYRQDPGQGLRLIYYSQIVNDFQKGDIAEGYSVSREKKESFPLTVTSAQKNPTAFYLCATHFGGLGSGTEAFFGQGTRLTVV.

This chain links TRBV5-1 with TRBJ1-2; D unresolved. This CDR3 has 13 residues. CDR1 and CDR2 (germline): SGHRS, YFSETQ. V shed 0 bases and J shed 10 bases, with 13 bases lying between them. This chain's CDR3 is CASSLDLFGDYTF. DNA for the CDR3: TGCGCCAGCAGCTTGGATTTGTTCGGAGACTACACCTTC.

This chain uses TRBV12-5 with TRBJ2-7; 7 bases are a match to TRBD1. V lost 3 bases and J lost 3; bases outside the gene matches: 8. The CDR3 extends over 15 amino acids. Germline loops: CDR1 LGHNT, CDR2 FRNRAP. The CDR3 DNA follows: TGTGCTAGTGGTTTACCGGGACAGCCCATCTACGAGCAGTACTTC. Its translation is CASGLPGQPIYEQYF.

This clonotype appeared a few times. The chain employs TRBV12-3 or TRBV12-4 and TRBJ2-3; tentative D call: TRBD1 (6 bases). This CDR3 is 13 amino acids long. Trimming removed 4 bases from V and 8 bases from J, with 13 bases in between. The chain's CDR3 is CASSSAPQGTQYF. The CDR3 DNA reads TGTGCCAGCAGTTCGGCTCCACAGGGTACGCAGTATTTT.